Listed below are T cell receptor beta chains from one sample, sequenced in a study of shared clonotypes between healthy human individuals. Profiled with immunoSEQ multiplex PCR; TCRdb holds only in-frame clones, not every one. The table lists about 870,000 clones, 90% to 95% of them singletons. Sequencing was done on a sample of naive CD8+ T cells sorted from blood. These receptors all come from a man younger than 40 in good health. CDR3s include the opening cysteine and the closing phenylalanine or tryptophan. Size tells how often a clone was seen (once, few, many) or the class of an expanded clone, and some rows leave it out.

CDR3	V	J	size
CASSPPTLGDTEAFF	TRBV28	TRBJ1-1	NA
CASSVETDYQETQYF	TRBV9	TRBJ2-5	NA
CASSLGGQYYGYTF	TRBV9	TRBJ1-2	NA
CASSRPGDREQYF	TRBV5-6	TRBJ2-7	NA
CASSSGLSYEQYF	TRBV19	TRBJ2-7	few
CASSSSHIVLNTYNEQFF	TRBV7-9	TRBJ2-1	once
CASSGRDSPYEQYF	TRBV11-3	TRBJ2-7	NA
CASSMIVVSHFTTNEKLFF	TRBV19	TRBJ1-4	NA
CASSLDQGIVHIQYF	TRBV5-1	TRBJ2-4	NA
CASIDGRGEQYF	TRBV27	TRBJ2-7	NA
CASSFDTGRYGYTF	TRBV28	TRBJ1-2	NA
CASSLVGDTEAFF	TRBV7-6	TRBJ1-1	NA
CASSLEKDWIRYQETQYF	TRBV5-5	TRBJ2-5	once
CASSNLAGRREQYF	TRBV28	TRBJ2-7	once
CASQTPDRPYEQYF	TRBV27	TRBJ2-7	NA
CASSLGAYEQYF	TRBV5-1	TRBJ2-7	NA
CASSGQGNQPQHF	TRBV27	TRBJ1-5	NA
CASSHATGDIQYF	TRBV4-3	TRBJ2-4	NA
CASSLSGTSGLNEQFF	TRBV27	TRBJ2-1	NA
CAIGLAGTTDTQYF	TRBV10-3	TRBJ2-3	NA
CASSKNLLGASYNEQFF	TRBV7-8	TRBJ2-1	NA
CASSLVTGWTYEQYF	TRBV7-9	TRBJ2-7	NA
CASSGQGYNEQFF	TRBV27	TRBJ2-1	NA
CASRGGVPKF	TRBV2	TRBJ2-7	NA
CASGTDTQYF	TRBV4-1	TRBJ2-3	NA
CASSLVSRPHEQYF	TRBV5-1	TRBJ2-7	NA
CASSPLGQGPYEQYF	TRBV7-9	TRBJ2-7	NA
CASSVEGSGSYEQYF	TRBV9	TRBJ2-7	NA
CASSQVSSSYNEQFF	TRBV4-3	TRBJ2-1	once
CASRHADTQYF	TRBV2	TRBJ2-3	NA
CASSISGSQDEQFF	TRBV5-1	TRBJ2-1	NA
CASSGTLGNTIYF	TRBV9	TRBJ1-3	NA
CASSPFGSGRAWSDTQYF	TRBV7-3	TRBJ2-3	NA
CASSLGTASYNEQFF	TRBV11-2	TRBJ2-1	NA
CASSLSHGDGEAFF	TRBV7-9	TRBJ1-1	NA
CASSLTQTLSTDTQYF	TRBV27	TRBJ2-3	NA
CASIGQGREQFF	TRBV6-1	TRBJ2-1	NA
CASSRSGGEQFF	TRBV27	TRBJ2-1	NA
CASSIGGRAYNEQFF	TRBV7-9	TRBJ2-1	NA
CASRGDTYEQYF	TRBV6-1	TRBJ2-7	many
CASSHQRGLSYEQYF	TRBV7-2	TRBJ2-7	once
CASSSLVYEQYF	TRBV28	TRBJ2-7	NA
CSVVSVPYEQYF	TRBV29-1	TRBJ2-7	NA
CASSLVGSINEKLFF	TRBV5-4	TRBJ1-4	NA
CASSLGAYNEQFF	TRBV4-3	TRBJ2-1	NA
CASTLDRGLNTGELFF	TRBV4-3	TRBJ2-2	NA
CASSLDRAGNTEAFF	TRBV5-1	TRBJ1-1	NA
CASSEVRAHEQYF	TRBV6-1	TRBJ2-7	NA
CASVTAGGTYNEQFF	TRBV5-6	TRBJ2-1	NA
CASSFLLAGYEQYF	TRBV7-8	TRBJ2-7	once
CASSLALVGFYNEQFF	TRBV5-6	TRBJ2-1	NA
CASSSWGRKQETQYF	TRBV9	TRBJ2-5	once
CSLTVNTEAFF	TRBV20-1	TRBJ1-1	NA
CASDRESGLNEQFF	TRBV9	TRBJ2-1	NA
CASSDLAGDEQYF	TRBV6-4	TRBJ2-7	NA
CASSDTGEAAYEQYF	TRBV7-6	TRBJ2-7	NA